This TCR beta chain was obtained from a study of OX40 agonist ivuxolimab in advanced cancers. The method was immunoSEQ multiplex PCR; TCRdb's version includes in-frame clones alone and lacks a portion of them. The table lists about 90,000 clones, 70% to 90% of them singletons. Patients had blood sampled at baseline and again on cycle 4 day 1 and cycle 7 day 1. V shed 1 base and J shed 0 bases, with 9 bases lying between them. This CDR3 is built from 16 residues. Germline-derived CDR1 and CDR2 are MNHNY and SVGAGI (reference sequence). This rearrangement joins TRBV6-6 to TRBJ2-2; D ambiguous. The source material was CD4+ or CD8+ T cells sorted from blood, sampled in a trial of the OX40 agonist ivuxolimab. The clonotype originates from an adult with an advanced solid tumor such as melanoma, head and neck, liver or kidney cancer. The CDR3: CASSYLNIANTGELFF. In DNA form, the CDR3 reads TGTGCCAGCAGTTACTTGAATATAGCGAACACCGGGGAGCTGTTTTTT.